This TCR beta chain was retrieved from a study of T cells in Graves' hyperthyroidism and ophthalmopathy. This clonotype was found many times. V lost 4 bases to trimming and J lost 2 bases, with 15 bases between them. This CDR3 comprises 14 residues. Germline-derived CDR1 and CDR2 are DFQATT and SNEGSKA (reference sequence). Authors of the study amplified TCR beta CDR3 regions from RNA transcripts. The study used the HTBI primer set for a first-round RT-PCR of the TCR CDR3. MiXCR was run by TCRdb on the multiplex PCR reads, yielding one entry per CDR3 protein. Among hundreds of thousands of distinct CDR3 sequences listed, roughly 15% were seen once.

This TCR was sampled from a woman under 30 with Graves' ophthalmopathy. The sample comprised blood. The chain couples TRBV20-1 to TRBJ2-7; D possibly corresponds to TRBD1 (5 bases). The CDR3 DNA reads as TGCAGTGCTAACCCCTCCAGGGTGACCTACGAGCAGTACTTC. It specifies CSANPSRVTYEQYF.